The 18 T cell receptor beta chains in this list originate from one sample, sequenced in a study of persistence of HIV-infected CD4 T cells (TCRdb year 2020). Their antigens are not known. TCRbeta repertoires were sequenced from genomic DNA with the immunoSEQ hsTCRB assay version 4 in survey mode. The table comes from immuneACCESS by way of TCRdb, which keeps in-frame sequences with V and J called. Part of the clones is missing from these tables; in studies checked, under half for an unresolved V gene and the rest for unknown reasons. Here the sample has about 64,000 clones; roughly 75% occur a single time. The biggest ten clones account for around 1.7% of the sample. Sample treatment or condition, as interpreted from the label and publication: suppressive antiretroviral therapy. A pool of overlapping HIV-1 Gag 15-mer peptides, at 0.8 to 1 ug per peptide per mL, was used to stimulate the cells. Memory CD4+ T cells that did not respond, being CD40L-negative, CD69-negative and CD45RO-high, were sorted as memory populations depleted of antigen-responding cells.

This material consisted of CD4+ T cells sorted from PBMCs after roughly 17-hour stimulation, taken from a patient who received antiretroviral therapy. In light of the paper, this sample's cell subset or site label describes: CD40L-CD69- CD45RO-high memory CD4 T cells not responding to Gag peptides. The receptors come from an adult man with HIV who was CMV-seropositive.

This sequence joins TRBV5-1 and TRBJ2-1; possibly TRBD2 for D (5 bases). The V gene lost 2 bases and the J gene lost 5 bases, with 14 bases spanning the gap. The germline gives CDR1 SGHRS, CDR2 YFSETQ. This CDR3 contains 15 residues. CDR3 residues: CASSLDGDYNNEQFF. Written as DNA, the CDR3 is TGCGCCAGCAGCTTAGACGGGGATTATAACAATGAGCAGTTCTTC.

The chain joins TRBV7-9 to TRBJ2-3; no firm D call. The V gene lost 1 base and the J gene lost 0 bases, with 5 bases spanning the gap. The CDR3 totals 14 residues. The germline gives CDR1 SEHNR, CDR2 FQNEAQ (reference sequence). CDR3 protein: CASSLEQSTDTQYF. Here the CDR3 DNA reads TGTGCCAGCAGCTTAGAACAGAGCACAGATACGCAGTATTTT.

The rearrangement joins TRBV28 to TRBJ1-5, with TRBD1 matching over 9 bases. Germline CDR1 MDHEN, CDR2 SYDVKM. The junction had 11 bases not matched to a gene; V was cut back by 8 bases and J by 6 bases. The CDR3 has 15 residues. CDR3 coding DNA: TGTGCCAGCGGTTCCCTACAGGGGGCCACTCAGCCCCAGCATTTT. Translated, it gives CASGSLQGATQPQHF.

The chain carries TRBV24-1 and TRBJ1-5, with D unresolved. The CDR3 length is 15 residues. Per the germline V gene, CDR1 is KGHDR and CDR2 is SFDVKD. V gave up 7 bases and J gave up 2 bases, with 14 bases separating them. The CDR3 DNA follows: TGTGCCACCAGACCGGGCACTAAGGGCAATCAGCCCCAGCATTTT. Its protein product is CATRPGTKGNQPQHF.

This rearrangement joins TRBV7-3 to TRBJ2-7; D unresolved. Germline lookup yields CDR1 SGHTA and CDR2 FQGTGA. Trimming took 2 bases from V and 2 from J, leaving 16 bases between them. The CDR3 length is 16 residues. The CDR3 protein is CASSLQTGVGTYEQYF. The CDR3 nucleotides are TGTGCCAGCAGCTTACAAACCGGAGTGGGCACCTACGAGCAGTACTTC.

The chain recombines TRBV19 with TRBJ1-1; D unclear. Germline lookup yields CDR1 LNHDA and CDR2 SQIVND (reference sequence). The CDR3 covers 16 residues. V lost 4 bases, J lost 6 bases, and 21 bases lay in between. CDR3 nucleotide sequence: TGTGCCAGTAGTACCACGATGCGTTTTGGGCCTCCTGAAGCTTTCTTT. Protein: CASSTTMRFGPPEAFF.

The chain carries TRBV7-3 and TRBJ2-1; TRBD1 aligns across 11 bases. The V segment lost 0 bases and the J segment 12 bases; nucleotides outside the gene matches: 4. The CDR3 totals 14 residues. The germline gives CDR1 SGHTA, CDR2 FQGTGA. CDR3 sequence: CASSLTGTGGRQFF. In DNA form, the CDR3 reads TGTGCCAGCAGCTTAACGGGGACAGGGGGACGGCAGTTCTTC. The full variable domain, its missing parts supplied by reference TRBV7-3 and TRBJ2-1, is GAGVSQTPSNKVTEKGKYVELRCDPISGHTALYWYRQSLGQGPEFLIYFQGTGAADDSGLPNDRFFAVRPEGSVSTLKIQRTERGDSAVYLCASSLTGTGGRQFFGPGTRLTVL.

This clone turned up a few times. The V call is TRBV19, the J call TRBJ2-7; D not resolved. The CDR3 spans 13 residues. CDR1 is LNHDA, CDR2 SQIVND, per germline (reference sequence). Between the trimmed V and J ends, which lost 6 bases and 1 base, there was a span of 10 bases. The DNA for the CDR3 is TGTGCCAGTAGCCCACATTCGTCCTACGAGCAGTACTTC. It translates to CASSPHSSYEQYF.

The V and J genes are TRBV18 and TRBJ1-3; tentative D call: TRBD1 (6 bases). Looked up from germline, CDR1 is KGHSH and CDR2 is LQKENI. The CDR3 sequence is 16 residues long. The V end lost 4 bases, the J end lost 4 bases, and 17 bases lay between the germline ends. The CDR3 DNA sequence: TGTGCCAGCTCACGGGTGACAGGCGCGCAGGGAAACACCATATATTTT. Its protein is CASSRVTGAQGNTIYF.

The rearrangement joins TRBV9 to TRBJ1-3, with D unresolved. Trimming shortened V by 3 bases and J by 7 bases, and 11 bases separated the two germline ends. This CDR3 has 13 amino acids. In germline, CDR1 is SGDLS, CDR2 YYNGEE. DNA for the CDR3: TGTGCCAGCAGCGACCTAGGTCGTAACACCATATATTTT. It specifies CASSDLGRNTIYF. Using reference TRBV9 and TRBJ1-3 for the parts outside the CDR3, the full variable domain is DSGVTQTPKHLITATGQRVTLRCSPRSGDLSVYWYQQSLDQGLQFLIQYYNGEERAKGNILERFSAQQFPDLHSELNLSSLELGDSALYFCASSDLGRNTIYFGEGSWLTVV.

The rearrangement links TRBV11-2 to TRBJ2-1; TRBD1 matches at 7 bases. The length of the CDR3 is 13 residues. J was trimmed by 5 bases and V by 8 bases; bases with no gene match: 6. The V gene's germline CDR1 is SGHAT and CDR2 FQNNGV. The CDR3 reads CASGQDNNNEQFF. The CDR3 nucleotides read TGTGCCAGCGGACAGGACAACAACAATGAGCAGTTCTTC.

A few counts support this clone. The rearrangement joins TRBV19 to TRBJ1-5, with TRBD1 matching 7 bases. After removal of 3 bases from V and 9 bases from J, the junction contained 5 bases not matched to a gene. The CDR3 consists of 13 residues. From germline, CDR1 is LNHDA and CDR2 SQIVND (reference sequence). CDR3 in amino acids: CASSIGQDRPQHF. The CDR3 nucleotides are TGTGCCAGTAGTATCGGACAGGACAGGCCCCAGCATTTT.

This clone was detected only a few times. J is TRBJ2-3 and V is TRBV9; 7 bases line up with TRBD2. Germline V gene data show CDR1 as SGDLS and CDR2 as YYNGEE. Trimming took 4 bases from V and 0 from J; bases not matched to a gene: 8. This CDR3 is built from 16 residues. CDR3 sequence (DNA): TGTGCCAGCAGCCCCCGTGGGGGGGTTAGCACAGATACGCAGTATTTT. Translating it yields CASSPRGGVSTDTQYF. Based on the CDR3 plus reference TRBV9 and TRBJ2-3, the full variable domain is DSGVTQTPKHLITATGQRVTLRCSPRSGDLSVYWYQQSLDQGLQFLIQYYNGEERAKGNILERFSAQQFPDLHSELNLSSLELGDSALYFCASSPRGGVSTDTQYFGPGTRLTVL.

The chain combines TRBV5-1 with TRBJ2-1, with 8 bases matching TRBD2. Germline V lookup: CDR1 SGHRS, CDR2 YFSETQ. CDR3 length equals 17 residues. Unmatched junction bases numbered 9, after V lost 3 bases and J lost 1 base. As DNA, the CDR3 is TGCGCCAGCAGCTCGGGCGCGGGGGGTGGTTCCTACAATGAGCAGTTCTTC. Its translation is CASSSGAGGGSYNEQFF.

The CDR3 nucleotides read TGTGCCAGCAGCGTAGATGGCACGGGAAGGAATGAAAAACTGTTTTTT. It is translated as CASSVDGTGRNEKLFF. The V call is TRBV9, the J call TRBJ1-4; D remains ambiguous. CDR3 length equals 16 residues. Per germline, CDR1 SGDLS and CDR2 YYNGEE. With 0 bases removed from V and 5 bases from J, the gap between germline ends came to 14 bases.

The chain is built from TRBV28 and TRBJ1-4; TRBD1 is a possible D gene (5 bases). This CDR3 comprises 15 residues. Trimming removed 5 bases at V and 4 bases at J, with 14 bases between. CDR1 and CDR2 (germline): MDHEN, SYDVKM. The DNA for the CDR3 is TGTGCCAGCAGTCCCCAAAAGGGGCGTAATGAAAAACTGTTTTTT. Its translation is CASSPQKGRNEKLFF.

The chain recombines TRBV6-5 with TRBJ2-1; 7 bases map to TRBD1. CDR1 and CDR2 from the germline V gene are MNHEY and SVGAGI. The V and J ends lost 6 bases and 0 bases, in that order; junction bases with no gene match: 5. The CDR3 consists of 15 residues. The chain's CDR3 is CASSADRDSYNEQFF. The CDR3 DNA follows: TGTGCCAGCAGCGCCGACAGGGACTCCTACAATGAGCAGTTCTTC.

This chain uses TRBV7-9 with TRBJ1-2; D remains ambiguous. The CDR3 is 14 amino acids. Germline V CDR1 and CDR2: SEHNR, FQNEAQ (reference sequence). With 7 bases removed from V and 2 bases from J, the gap between germline ends came to 14 bases. This CDR3 reads CASNRGGPNYGYTF. The CDR3 nucleotides read TGTGCCAGCAACCGAGGAGGGCCAAACTATGGCTACACCTTC.